This TCR beta chain appears in the sequencing data of a study of blood T cell repertoires in COVID-19. Study background: From T cells, B-cell-depleted T cells, or PBMCs came the material, which was cDNA or gDNA.

How the authors handled the data: Reference gene primer amplification in the assay estimated nucleated cell counts. Measured with immunoSEQ multiplex PCR; TCRdb has only the in-frame clones, and not every one. Clonal size and the V and J genes are those of that table, whereas D and trimming came from the DNA. The table has about 270,000 clones, roughly nine tenths seen once. V shed 1 base and J shed 5 bases, with 16 bases lying between them. In germline, CDR1 is SGDLS, CDR2 YYNGEE. The CDR3 covers 15 residues. The source is a woman aged 45-65 years who had recovered from COVID-19. The V call is TRBV9, the J call TRBJ2-7; D gene ambiguous. Source material: PBMCs or T cells enriched from blood (not recorded which). As DNA, the CDR3 is TGTGCCAGCAGCGTAAGTGCGAACCTCCGGGACGAGCAGTACTTC. It is translated as CASSVSANLRDEQYF.